These 8 T cell receptor beta chains came from one sample sequenced in a study of STAT5B mutations in CD4+ large granular lymphocyte leukemia. TCRdb keeps only in-frame clones here, not all; method: immunoSEQ multiplex PCR. The table lists about 45,000 clones, around 86% of them singletons, with about 3% in the top ten. The sample consisted of CD4+ T cells from blood buffy coats. The receptors stem from a human donor in good health.

The chain uses TRBV6-1 and TRBJ1-1; D gene unclear. This CDR3 is built from 13 residues. Germline V gene data show CDR1 as MNHNS and CDR2 as SASEGT. Between the trimmed V and J ends, which lost 8 bases and 3 bases, there was a span of 13 bases. The CDR3 region is CASGLQRDTEAFF. The CDR3, as DNA: TGTGCCAGCGGCCTACAAAGGGACACTGAAGCTTTCTTT.

The genes are TRBV6-6 and TRBJ2-7; TRBD1 aligns across 7 bases. J lost 4 bases, V lost 5 bases, and 8 bases had no gene match. Germline CDR1 reads MNHNY; CDR2 reads SVGAGI (reference sequence). The CDR3 loop spans 14 amino acids. The CDR3 nucleotides are TGTGCCAGCAGTCCCCGGACAGGATTTTACGAGCAGTACTTC. This sequence encodes CASSPRTGFYEQYF.

The chain recombines TRBV30 with TRBJ1-2; D is uncertain. The CDR3 totals 12 residues. Trimming left V 4 bases short and J 4 bases short, with 10 bases between. CDR1 and CDR2 (germline): GTSNPN, SVGIG (reference sequence). DNA of the CDR3: TGTGCCTGGAAAATCAGCCTCTATGGCTACACCTTC. It codes for CAWKISLYGYTF.

This chain connects TRBV30 to TRBJ2-2; 10 bases are shared with TRBD1. V lost 2 bases to trimming and J lost 0 bases; unmatched junction nucleotides: 3. Germline CDR1 GTSNPN, CDR2 SVGIG (reference sequence). The CDR3 is made up of 16 amino acids. CDR3 in amino acids: CAWSPDRGPNTGELFF. CDR3 nucleotide sequence: TGTGCCTGGAGTCCCGACAGGGGGCCGAACACCGGGGAGCTGTTTTTT.

The V call is TRBV16, the J call TRBJ2-5; 11 bases line up with TRBD2. CDR3 size: 15 residues. Germline CDR1 and CDR2: KGHSY and FQNENV. Losses at the gene ends were 5 bases for V and 4 bases for J; bases not matched to a gene: 6. The CDR3 reads CASSTQTSGIETQYF. The DNA of the CDR3 is TGTGCCAGCAGCACTCAGACTAGCGGGATAGAGACCCAGTACTTC.

The J gene is TRBJ1-1, the V gene TRBV2; D may be TRBD1 (6 bases). The CDR3 has 16 residues. The V gene's germline CDR1 is SNHLY and CDR2 FYNNEI. V dropped 4 bases and J dropped 7 bases, with 22 bases sitting between them. CDR3: CASSGGTNVNMDEAFF. The CDR3 nucleotides read TGTGCCAGCAGTGGGGGGACAAACGTTAACATGGATGAAGCTTTCTTT.

The V gene is TRBV18, the J gene TRBJ2-7, with 9 bases fitting TRBD2. The CDR3 length is 14 residues. Germline V gene sequence: CDR1 KGHSH, CDR2 LQKENI. The junction had 3 bases not matched to a gene; V was cut back by 3 bases and J by 3 bases. CDR3 loop: CASSPRGRVYEQYF. The CDR3 bases are TGTGCCAGCTCACCGCGCGGGAGGGTCTACGAGCAGTACTTC. Variable domain in full (rest from reference TRBV18 and TRBJ2-7): NAGVMQNPRHLVRRRGQEARLRCSPMKGHSHVYWYRQLPEEGLKFMVYLQKENIIDESGMPKERFSAEFPKEGPSILRIQQVVRGDSAAYFCASSPRGRVYEQYFGPGTRLTVT.

This clone came up once. V is TRBV5-1 and J is TRBJ2-1, with 7 bases aligning to TRBD2. Per germline, CDR1 SGHRS and CDR2 YFSETQ. The junction had 7 bases not matched to a gene; V was cut back by 2 bases and J by 5 bases. CDR3 length equals 15 residues. Written as DNA, the CDR3 is TGCGCCAGCAGCTTAGAACCAGCGGGAAACAATGAGCAGTTCTTC. Encoded protein: CASSLEPAGNNEQFF.